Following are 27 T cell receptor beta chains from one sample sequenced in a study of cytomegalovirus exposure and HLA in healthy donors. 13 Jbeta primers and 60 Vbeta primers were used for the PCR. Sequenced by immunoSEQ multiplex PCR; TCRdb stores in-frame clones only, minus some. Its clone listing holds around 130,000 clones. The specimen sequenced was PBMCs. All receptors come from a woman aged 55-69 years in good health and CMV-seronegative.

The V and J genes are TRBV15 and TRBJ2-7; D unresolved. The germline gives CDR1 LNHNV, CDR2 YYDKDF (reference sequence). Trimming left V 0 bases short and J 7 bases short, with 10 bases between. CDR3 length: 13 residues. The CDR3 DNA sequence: TGTGCCACCAGCAGAGATCCGGCGAGGGAGCAGTACTTC. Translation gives CATSRDPAREQYF.

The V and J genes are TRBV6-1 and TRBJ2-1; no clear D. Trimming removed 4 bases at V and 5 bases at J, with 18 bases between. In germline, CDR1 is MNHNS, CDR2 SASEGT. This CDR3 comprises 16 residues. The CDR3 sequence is CASSGVKVSSHNEQFF. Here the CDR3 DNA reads TGTGCCAGCAGTGGAGTAAAGGTTTCTAGTCACAATGAGCAGTTCTTC.

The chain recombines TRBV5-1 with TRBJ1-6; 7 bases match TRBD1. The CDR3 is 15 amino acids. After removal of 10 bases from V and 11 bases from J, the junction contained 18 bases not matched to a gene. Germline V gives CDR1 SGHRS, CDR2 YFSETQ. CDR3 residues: CAFMPPGRGRPPLHF. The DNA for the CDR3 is TGCGCCTTCATGCCCCCCGGGAGGGGGCGCCCACCCCTCCACTTT.

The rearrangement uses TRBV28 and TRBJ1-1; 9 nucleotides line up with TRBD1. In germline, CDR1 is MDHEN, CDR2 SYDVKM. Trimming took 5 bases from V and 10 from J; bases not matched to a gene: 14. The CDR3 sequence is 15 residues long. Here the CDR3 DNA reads TGTGCCAGCAGTACAGGGGGCCCATCCATAGTGGCAGCTTTCTTT. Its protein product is CASSTGGPSIVAAFF.

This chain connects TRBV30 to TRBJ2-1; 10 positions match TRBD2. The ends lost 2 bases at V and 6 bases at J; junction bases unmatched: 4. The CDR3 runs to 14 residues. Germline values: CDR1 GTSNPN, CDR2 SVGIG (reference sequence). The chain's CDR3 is CAWSTSGMGNEQFF. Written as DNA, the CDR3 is TGTGCCTGGAGTACTAGCGGGATGGGCAATGAGCAGTTCTTC.

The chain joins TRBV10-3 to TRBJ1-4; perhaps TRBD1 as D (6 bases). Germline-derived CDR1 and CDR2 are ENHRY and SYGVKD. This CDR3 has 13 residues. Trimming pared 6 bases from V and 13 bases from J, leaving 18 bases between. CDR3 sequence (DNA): TGTGCCATCAGCGAACAGGGAGAAGGGGTACTGTTTTTT. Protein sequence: CAISEQGEGVLFF.

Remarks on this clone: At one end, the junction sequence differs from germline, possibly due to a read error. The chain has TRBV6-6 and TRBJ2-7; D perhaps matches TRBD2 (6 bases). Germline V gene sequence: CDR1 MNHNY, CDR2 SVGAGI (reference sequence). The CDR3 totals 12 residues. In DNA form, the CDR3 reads TGTGCCAGCAGTACCACCTATCCGACTAGGCACTTC. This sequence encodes CASSTTYPTRHF.

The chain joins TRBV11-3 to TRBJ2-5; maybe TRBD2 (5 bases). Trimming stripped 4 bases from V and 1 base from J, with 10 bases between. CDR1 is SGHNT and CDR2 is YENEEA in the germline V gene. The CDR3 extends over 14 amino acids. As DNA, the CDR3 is TGTGCCAGCAGCTCTGGAGGCCCCCAAGAGACCCAGTACTTC. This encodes CASSSGGPQETQYF.

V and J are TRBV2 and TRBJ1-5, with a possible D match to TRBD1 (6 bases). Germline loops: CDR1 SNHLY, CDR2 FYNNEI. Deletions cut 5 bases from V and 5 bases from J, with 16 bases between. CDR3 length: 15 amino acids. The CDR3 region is CASSLEGGNYQPQHF. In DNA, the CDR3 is TGTGCCAGCAGTTTAGAGGGGGGGAATTATCAGCCCCAGCATTTT.

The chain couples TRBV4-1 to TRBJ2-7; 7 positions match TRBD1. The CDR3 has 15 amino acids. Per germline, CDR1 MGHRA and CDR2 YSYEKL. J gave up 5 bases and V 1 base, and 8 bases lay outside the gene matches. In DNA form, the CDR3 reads TGCGCCAGCAGCCAAGCTGAACAGGGGCTCCACGAGCAGTACTTC. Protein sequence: CASSQAEQGLHEQYF.

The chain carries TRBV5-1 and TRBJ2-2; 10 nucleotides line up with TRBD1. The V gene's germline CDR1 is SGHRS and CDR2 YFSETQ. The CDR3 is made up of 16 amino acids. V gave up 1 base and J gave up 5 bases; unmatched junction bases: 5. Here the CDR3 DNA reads TGCGCCAGCAGCTTGAGACAGGGGGCCGGTACCGGGGAGCTGTTTTTT. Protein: CASSLRQGAGTGELFF.

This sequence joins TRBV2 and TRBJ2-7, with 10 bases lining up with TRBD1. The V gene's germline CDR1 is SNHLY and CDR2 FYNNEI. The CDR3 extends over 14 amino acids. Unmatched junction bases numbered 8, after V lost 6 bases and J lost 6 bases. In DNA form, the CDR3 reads TGTGCCAGCAGGGACGGACAGGGGGGACTCGAGCAGTACTTC. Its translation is CASRDGQGGLEQYF.

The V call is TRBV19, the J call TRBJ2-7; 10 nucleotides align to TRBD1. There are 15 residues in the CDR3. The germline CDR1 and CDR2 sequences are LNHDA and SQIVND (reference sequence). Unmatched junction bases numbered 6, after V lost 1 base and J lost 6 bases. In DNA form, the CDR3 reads TGTGCCAGTAGTATAGCCCCGGGACAGGGGATCGAGCAGTACTTC. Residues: CASSIAPGQGIEQYF.

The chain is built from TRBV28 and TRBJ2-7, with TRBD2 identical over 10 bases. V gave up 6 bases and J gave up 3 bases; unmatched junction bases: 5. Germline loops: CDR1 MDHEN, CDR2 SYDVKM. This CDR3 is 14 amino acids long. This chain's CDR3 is CASSPGTSVYEQYF. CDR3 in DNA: TGTGCCAGCAGCCCTGGGACTAGCGTCTACGAGCAGTACTTC.

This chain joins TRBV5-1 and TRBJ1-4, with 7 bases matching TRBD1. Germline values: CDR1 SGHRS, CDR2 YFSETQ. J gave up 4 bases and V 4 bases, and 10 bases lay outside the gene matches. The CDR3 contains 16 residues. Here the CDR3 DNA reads TGCGCCAGCAGCGACAGGGAGAGCGGGGGTAATGAAAAACTGTTTTTT. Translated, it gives CASSDRESGGNEKLFF. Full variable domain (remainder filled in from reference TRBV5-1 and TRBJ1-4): KAGVTQTPRYLIKTRGQQVTLSCSPISGHRSVSWYQQTPGQGLQFLFEYFSETQRNKGNFPGRFSGRQFSNSRSEMNVSTLELGDSALYLCASSDRESGGNEKLFFGSGTQLSVL.

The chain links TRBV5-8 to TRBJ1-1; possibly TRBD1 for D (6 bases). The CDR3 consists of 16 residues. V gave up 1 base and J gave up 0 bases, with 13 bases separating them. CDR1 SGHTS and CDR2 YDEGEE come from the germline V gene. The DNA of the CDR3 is TGTGCCAGCAGCTTGTTACAGGGCGTAGTGAACACTGAAGCTTTCTTT. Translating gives CASSLLQGVVNTEAFF.

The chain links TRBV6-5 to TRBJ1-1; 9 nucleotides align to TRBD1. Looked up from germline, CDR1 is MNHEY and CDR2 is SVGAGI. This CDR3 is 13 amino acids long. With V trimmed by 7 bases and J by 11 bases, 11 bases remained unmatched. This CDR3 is CASTPMGTGNAFF. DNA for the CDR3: TGTGCCAGCACCCCAATGGGGACAGGGAACGCTTTCTTT.

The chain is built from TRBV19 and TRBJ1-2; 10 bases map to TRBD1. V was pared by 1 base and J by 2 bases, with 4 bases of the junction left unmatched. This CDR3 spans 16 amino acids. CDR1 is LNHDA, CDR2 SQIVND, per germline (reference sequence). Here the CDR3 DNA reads TGTGCCAGTAGTATAGGTCCGGGACAGGGGAACTATGGCTACACCTTC. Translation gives CASSIGPGQGNYGYTF.

CDR3 coding DNA: TGTGCCACCAGCATCGTAATAGCGGGGGTGGATGAGCAGTTCTTC. Translation: CATSIVIAGVDEQFF. The rearrangement uses TRBV15 and TRBJ2-1; 9 positions agree with TRBD2. There are 15 residues in the CDR3. Unmatched junction bases numbered 9, after V lost 4 bases and J lost 8 bases. The V gene's germline CDR1 is LNHNV and CDR2 YYDKDF (reference sequence).

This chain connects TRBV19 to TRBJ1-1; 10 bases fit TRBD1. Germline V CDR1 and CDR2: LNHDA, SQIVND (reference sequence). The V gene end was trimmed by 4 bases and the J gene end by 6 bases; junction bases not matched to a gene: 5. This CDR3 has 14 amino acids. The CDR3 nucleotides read TGTGCCAGTAGTAGACAGGGGGCTCAAGCTGAAGCTTTCTTT. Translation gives CASSRQGAQAEAFF. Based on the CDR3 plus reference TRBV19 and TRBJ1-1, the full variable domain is DGGITQSPKYLFRKEGQNVTLSCEQNLNHDAMYWYRQDPGQGLRLIYYSQIVNDFQKGDIAEGYSVSREKKESFPLTVTSAQKNPTAFYLCASSRQGAQAEAFFGQGTRLTVV.

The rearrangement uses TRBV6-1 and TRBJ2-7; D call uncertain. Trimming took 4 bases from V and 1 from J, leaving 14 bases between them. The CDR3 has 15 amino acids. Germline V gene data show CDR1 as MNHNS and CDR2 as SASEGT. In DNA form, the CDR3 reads TGTGCCAGCAGTGGTCCGCAATACACATCCTACGAGCAGTACTTC. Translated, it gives CASSGPQYTSYEQYF.

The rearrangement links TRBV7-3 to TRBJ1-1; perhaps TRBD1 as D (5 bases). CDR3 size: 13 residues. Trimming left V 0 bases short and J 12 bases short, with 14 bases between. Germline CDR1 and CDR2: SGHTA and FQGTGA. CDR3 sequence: CASSLTSGSKTFF. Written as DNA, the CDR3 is TGTGCCAGCAGCTTAACGTCAGGGTCTAAGACTTTCTTT.

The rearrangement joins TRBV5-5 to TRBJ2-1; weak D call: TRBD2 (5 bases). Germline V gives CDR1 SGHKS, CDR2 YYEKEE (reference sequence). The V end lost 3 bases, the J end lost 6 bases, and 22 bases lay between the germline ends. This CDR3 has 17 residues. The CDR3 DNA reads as TGTGCCAGCAGCTCCGAGTTGAGTGCTTGGAGGACCAATGAGCAGTTCTTC. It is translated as CASSSELSAWRTNEQFF.

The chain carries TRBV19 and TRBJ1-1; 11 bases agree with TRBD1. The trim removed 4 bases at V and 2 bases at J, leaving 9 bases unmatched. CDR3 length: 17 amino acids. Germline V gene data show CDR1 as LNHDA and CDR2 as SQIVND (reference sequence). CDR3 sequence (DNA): TGTGCCAGTAGTAGCCGGACAGGGGGCTTTCTCAACACTGAAGCTTTCTTT. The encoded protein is CASSSRTGGFLNTEAFF. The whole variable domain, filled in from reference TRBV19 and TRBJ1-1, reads DGGITQSPKYLFRKEGQNVTLSCEQNLNHDAMYWYRQDPGQGLRLIYYSQIVNDFQKGDIAEGYSVSREKKESFPLTVTSAQKNPTAFYLCASSSRTGGFLNTEAFFGQGTRLTVV.

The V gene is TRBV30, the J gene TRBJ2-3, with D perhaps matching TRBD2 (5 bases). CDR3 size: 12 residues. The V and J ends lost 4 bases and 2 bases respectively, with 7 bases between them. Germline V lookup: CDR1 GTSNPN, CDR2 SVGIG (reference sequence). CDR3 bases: TGTGCCTGGACGGACTTCACAGATACGCAGTATTTT. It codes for CAWTDFTDTQYF.

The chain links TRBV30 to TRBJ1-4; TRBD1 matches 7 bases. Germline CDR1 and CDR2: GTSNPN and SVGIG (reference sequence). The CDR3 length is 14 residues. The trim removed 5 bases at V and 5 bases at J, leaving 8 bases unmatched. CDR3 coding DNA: TGTGCCTGGGTACGGACAGGTCGAAATGAAAAACTGTTTTTT. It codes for CAWVRTGRNEKLFF. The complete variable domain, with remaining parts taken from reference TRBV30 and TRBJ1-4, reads SQTIHQWPATLVQPVGSPLSLECTVEGTSNPNLYWYRQAAGRGLQLLFYSVGIGQISSEVPQNLSASRPQDRQFILSSKKLLLSDSGFYLCAWVRTGRNEKLFFGSGTQLSVL.

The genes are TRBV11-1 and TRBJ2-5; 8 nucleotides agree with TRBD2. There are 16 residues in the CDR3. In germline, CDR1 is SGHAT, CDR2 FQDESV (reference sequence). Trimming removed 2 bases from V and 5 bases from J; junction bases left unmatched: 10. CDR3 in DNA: TGTGCCAGCAGCTTAAACCCAGCGGGAGTGGTGGAGACCCAGTACTTC. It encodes CASSLNPAGVVETQYF.